The present TCR beta chain was sequenced within a study of shared clonotypes between healthy human individuals. Generated by immunoSEQ multiplex PCR, the TCRdb table keeps only in-frame clones and is missing some. The table lists about 2.1 million clones, 90% to 95% of them singletons. Germline V gene data show CDR1 as SGHNT and CDR2 as YENEEA. This CDR3 spans 14 amino acids. Trimming cost V 6 bases and J 4 bases; bases outside gene matches: 5. It was CD45RO-negative cells, positively selected for CCR7, that made up naive CD8 cells, with terminally differentiated effector memory CD45RA+ cells excluded.

This receptor was obtained from a man between 18 and 35 years old in good health. Some clones in this sample may be carry-over from other donors' samples. The V call is TRBV11-3, the J call TRBJ2-3, with TRBD1 matching 9 bases. The source material was naive CD8+ T cells from PBMCs. The CDR3 DNA follows: TGTGCCAGCAGTAACAGGGGGCACGCAGATACGCAGTATTTT. Protein: CASSNRGHADTQYF.